This T cell receptor (beta chain) was identified during a study of long-term antiretroviral therapy in people with HIV. Version v3.0 of the immunoSEQ assay ran at survey level. Using immunoSEQ multiplex PCR, the repertoire was profiled, and TCRdb retains in-frame clones only, with some absent. The sample yields 16,000 or so clones, 77% seen once. The sequencing used unsorted PBMCs, collected 2.1 years after starting antiretroviral therapy. This TCR was sampled from a man in his forties with HIV.

CDR3: CAWTHAAALLGYTF. The CDR3 DNA follows: TGTGCCTGGACCCATGCTGCGGCCCTCTTAGGCTACACCTTC. The rearrangement links TRBV30 to TRBJ1-2; the D is unclear. CDR3 length equals 14 residues. V was shortened by 4 bases and J by 8 bases, with 20 bases between the two germline ends. CDR1 and CDR2 (germline): GTSNPN, SVGIG (reference sequence).